A single sample gave rise to the 28 T cell receptor beta chains below, sequenced in a study of response to subunit inactivated influenza vaccine. TCRdb redid the calling of the RT-PCR reads with MiXCR, one entry per CDR3 protein. The table includes hundreds of thousands of distinct CDR3 sequences, about 15% detected once. This specimen was PBMCs from blood, taken less than 15 days before vaccination. Every receptor here comes from a man aged 50-59 years who received an inactivated influenza vaccine.

This clonotype has only a few counts. The chain is built from TRBV20-1 and TRBJ2-3; 8 nucleotides line up with TRBD2. CDR1 and CDR2 (germline): DFQATT, SNEGSKA (reference sequence). The CDR3 loop spans 17 amino acids. V lost 0 bases to trimming and J lost 2 bases; unmatched junction nucleotides: 10. The DNA for the CDR3 is TGCAGTGCTAGAGATGAGATGGCGGGAGGCCCCACAGATACGCAGTATTTT. This codes for CSARDEMAGGPTDTQYF.

This clonotype appeared a few times. V and J are TRBV5-1 and TRBJ2-1, with 13 bases lining up with TRBD2. The V segment lost 4 bases and the J segment 7 bases; nucleotides outside the gene matches: 11. The CDR3 length is 17 residues. Germline assignment: CDR1 SGHRS and CDR2 YFSETQ. The CDR3 DNA is TGCGCCAGCAGCCCCGCTGGGGGACTAGCGGGACCTAATGAGCAGTTCTTC. Translation: CASSPAGGLAGPNEQFF.

The chain is built from TRBV5-4 and TRBJ2-1, with TRBD2 identical over 14 bases. V dropped 3 bases and J dropped 2; count of bases not matched to a gene: 4. Germline values: CDR1 SGHNT, CDR2 YYREEE (reference sequence). This CDR3 has 17 amino acids. This CDR3 is CASSSGLAGGTYNEQFF. CDR3 DNA sequence: TGTGCCAGCAGCTCCGGACTAGCGGGAGGTACCTACAATGAGCAGTTCTTC.

The genes are TRBV10-3 and TRBJ2-7; D possibly matches TRBD1 or TRBD2 (5 bases each). V dropped 5 bases and J dropped 0 bases, with 8 bases sitting between them. CDR1 ENHRY and CDR2 SYGVKD come from the germline V gene. CDR3 size: 13 residues. The CDR3 spells CAISWGSSYEQYF. In DNA form, the CDR3 reads TGTGCCATCAGTTGGGGGAGCTCCTACGAGCAGTACTTC.

The chain has TRBV20-1 and TRBJ1-1, with 7 positions matching TRBD1. Germline values: CDR1 DFQATT, CDR2 SNEGSKA (reference sequence). This CDR3 is 15 amino acids long. V was clipped by 2 bases and J by 3 bases; unmatched bases: 9. The CDR3 nucleotides are TGCAGTGCTAGAAAACAGGGGAGAGGAGACACTGAAGCTTTCTTT. Translated: CSARKQGRGDTEAFF.

In this sample, this clonotype turned up a few times. V usage is TRBV7-2 and J usage is TRBJ1-4; TRBD1 might be the D (5 bases). V lost 3 bases and J 0 bases, leaving 8 bases between the germline ends. The CDR3 length is 15 residues. Germline V gene sequence: CDR1 SGHTA, CDR2 FQGNSA. The CDR3 DNA is TGTGCCAGCAGCTTGGCAGGGTCAACTAATGAAAAACTGTTTTTT. This encodes CASSLAGSTNEKLFF.

The chain carries TRBV30 and TRBJ2-3; tentative D call: TRBD1 (5 bases). The CDR3 totals 12 residues. From germline, CDR1 is GTSNPN and CDR2 SVGIG (reference sequence). Trimming took off 0 bases at V and 4 bases at J, with 5 bases between the two ends. DNA for the CDR3: TGTGCCTGGAGTGTACAGGCAGATACGCAGTATTTT. Protein: CAWSVQADTQYF.

The chain couples TRBV15 to TRBJ2-5; TRBD1 aligns across 7 bases. J lost 4 bases, V lost 2 bases, and 1 base had no gene match. CDR3 size: 13 residues. The V gene's germline CDR1 is LNHNV and CDR2 YYDKDF (reference sequence). The CDR3 sequence is CATSRRTGETQYF. Here the CDR3 DNA reads TGTGCCACCAGCAGAAGGACAGGAGAGACCCAGTACTTC.

This clonotype has only a few counts. The chain joins TRBV24-1 to TRBJ2-5; TRBD2 agrees at 13 bases. Per the germline V gene, CDR1 is KGHDR and CDR2 is SFDVKD. V lost 3 bases to trimming and J lost 5 bases; unmatched junction nucleotides: 8. This CDR3 region has 17 residues. For the CDR3, the DNA is TGTGCCACCAGTGATCCTGGACTAGCGGGAGCAGAGGAGACCCAGTACTTC. Its protein product is CATSDPGLAGAEETQYF.

The rearrangement links TRBV20-1 to TRBJ2-1, with 12 bases matching TRBD2. This CDR3 is 20 amino acids long. The junction had 15 bases not matched to a gene; V was cut back by 0 bases and J by 3 bases. Germline assignment: CDR1 DFQATT and CDR2 SNEGSKA (reference sequence). For the CDR3, the DNA is TGCAGTGCTAGAGATCAATTCCCGAAACTAGCGGGAGGCTTCTACAATGAGCAGTTCTTC. Its protein is CSARDQFPKLAGGFYNEQFF.

The V gene is TRBV11-2, the J gene TRBJ1-1; no firm D call. V lost 0 bases and J 9 bases, leaving 8 bases between the germline ends. The length of the CDR3 is 12 residues. Germline CDR1 reads SGHAT; CDR2 reads FQNNGV. The CDR3 bases are TGTGCCAGCAGCTTAGAAACTGGAAAAGCTTTCTTT. Its translation: CASSLETGKAFF.

The sample holds many counts of this clonotype. The V gene is TRBV12-3 or TRBV12-4, the J gene TRBJ2-7, with a tentative D call TRBD1 (6 bases). CDR3 length equals 13 residues. V was shortened by 5 bases and J by 1 base, with 9 bases between the two germline ends. CDR3 nucleotides: TGTGCCAGCAGTGCGGACAGATCCTACGAGCAGTACTTC. This translates into CASSADRSYEQYF.

The rearrangement links TRBV10-3 to TRBJ2-2; perhaps TRBD1 as D (6 bases). Trimming took 5 bases from V and 1 from J, leaving 14 bases between them. The CDR3 runs 16 residues. The germline V gene encodes CDR1 ENHRY and CDR2 SYGVKD. CDR3 region: CAISPKQGLNTGELFF. The CDR3, as DNA: TGTGCCATCAGTCCGAAACAGGGTTTGAACACCGGGGAGCTGTTTTTT.

The V gene is TRBV30, the J gene TRBJ1-5; maybe TRBD1 (6 bases). V gave up 5 bases and J gave up 1 base, with 9 bases separating them. The CDR3 sequence is 13 residues long. Germline CDR1 and CDR2: GTSNPN and SVGIG (reference sequence). In DNA form, the CDR3 reads TGTGCCTGGGATACAGGGAGCAATCAGCCCCAGCATTTT. Translating it yields CAWDTGSNQPQHF.

V is TRBV28 and J is TRBJ2-7, with D perhaps TRBD1 or TRBD2 (5 bases each). In germline, CDR1 is MDHEN, CDR2 SYDVKM. V lost 6 bases to trimming and J lost 9 bases, with 18 bases between them. The CDR3 spans 13 residues. The CDR3 sequence: CASRVGTTRVQYF. In nucleotides, the CDR3 is TGTGCCAGCAGGGTCGGGACCACGCGCGTGCAGTACTTC.

At least ten counts were recorded for this clonotype. The genes are TRBV29-1 and TRBJ2-2, with D possibly TRBD1 on 6 matching bases. The CDR3 runs to 14 residues. Germline loops: CDR1 SQVTM, CDR2 ANQGSEA. V shed 0 bases and J shed 3 bases, with 8 bases lying between them. The CDR3 sequence: CSVEDGTHTGELFF. CDR3 sequence (DNA): TGCAGCGTTGAAGACGGGACACACACCGGGGAGCTGTTTTTT.

The chain joins TRBV4-3 to TRBJ2-1; D gene ambiguous. Trimming took off 0 bases at V and 6 bases at J, with 15 bases between the two ends. This CDR3 is built from 16 residues. Looked up from germline, CDR1 is LGHNA and CDR2 is YSLEER. CDR3: CASSQDAYRVGNEQFF. The CDR3 region has the DNA TGCGCCAGCAGCCAAGACGCATACCGAGTCGGCAATGAGCAGTTCTTC.

This clonotype was observed a handful of times. The chain couples TRBV6-2 or TRBV6-3 to TRBJ2-7; tentatively, D is TRBD2 (5 bases). Trimming removed 6 bases at V and 2 bases at J, with 14 bases between. This CDR3 comprises 14 residues. Germline V gene lookup returns CDR1 MNHEY and CDR2 SVGEGT. The chain's CDR3 is CASREVSFPYEQYF. The CDR3 region has the DNA TGTGCCAGCAGGGAGGTTAGTTTCCCCTACGAGCAGTACTTC.

The chain links TRBV6-1 to TRBJ2-7, with D perhaps matching TRBD1 or TRBD2 (7 bases each). Germline V lookup: CDR1 MNHNS, CDR2 SASEGT. The CDR3 runs 14 residues. V was pared by 6 bases and J by 7 bases, with 19 bases between. The chain's CDR3 is CASSPATGRVEQYF. In DNA, the CDR3 is TGTGCCAGCAGCCCTGCGACAGGGAGGGTTGAGCAGTACTTC.

This clonotype was seen many times. The chain joins TRBV20-1 to TRBJ2-3; D is unresolved. This CDR3 is 14 amino acids long. Between the trimmed V and J ends, which lost 3 bases and 0 bases, there was a span of 10 bases. Germline V gene lookup returns CDR1 DFQATT and CDR2 SNEGSKA (reference sequence). The CDR3 DNA sequence: TGCAGTGCTAGTCTCGCGGTTAGCACAGATACGCAGTATTTT. Translation gives CSASLAVSTDTQYF.

With respect to this clonotype: A much larger clonotype is one base distant, so this may be a read error. The chain links TRBV27 to TRBJ1-3, with D uncertain. The CDR3 is 13 amino acids. Germline assignment: CDR1 MNHEY and CDR2 SMNVEV (reference sequence). The CDR3: CASSRVRGNTISF. The DNA of the CDR3 is TGTGCCAGCAGCCGGGTCCGGGGAAACACCATATCTTTT.

This clonotype was recorded at least ten times. The chain is built from TRBV28 and TRBJ2-7, with D unresolved. Deletions cut 2 bases from V and 3 bases from J, with 11 bases between. Germline V lookup: CDR1 MDHEN, CDR2 SYDVKM. This CDR3 has 14 residues. In DNA form, the CDR3 reads TGTGCCAGCAGTTTAGCCGGGTTTAACTACGAGCAGTACTTC. Translating it yields CASSLAGFNYEQYF.

The chain joins TRBV7-2 to TRBJ1-5; D is possibly TRBD1 (5 bases). The CDR3 runs to 15 residues. V lost 5 bases and J lost 4, with 15 bases in between. CDR1 is SGHTA, CDR2 FQGNSA, per germline. DNA for the CDR3: TGTGCCAGCAGCAAGGGGTGGGGGGAGAATCAGCCCCAGCATTTT. Residues: CASSKGWGENQPQHF.

This clonotype has at least ten counts. The gene calls are TRBV11-1 and TRBJ1-2; perhaps TRBD1 as D (5 bases). From germline, CDR1 is SGHAT and CDR2 FQDESV (reference sequence). Trimming left V 2 bases short and J 11 bases short, with 18 bases between. The length of the CDR3 is 14 residues. Here the CDR3 reads CASSLRTPGLGYTF. Here the CDR3 DNA reads TGTGCCAGCAGCTTACGGACACCGGGCTTGGGGTACACCTTC.

This clonotype turned up a few times. This chain's CDR3 is CASRPAWAEKLFF. The CDR3, as DNA: TGTGCCAGCAGACCTGCTTGGGCTGAAAAACTGTTTTTT. J is TRBJ1-4 and V is TRBV6-6; no firm D call. V dropped 6 bases and J dropped 7 bases, with 12 bases sitting between them. The CDR3 loop spans 13 amino acids. Germline assignment: CDR1 MNHNY and CDR2 SVGAGI (reference sequence).

This chain connects TRBV5-6 to TRBJ2-1; D not resolved. The V and J ends lost 0 bases and 9 bases respectively, with 13 bases between them. The CDR3 is made up of 14 amino acids. Germline CDR1 is SGHDT and CDR2 is YYEEEE. This CDR3 reads CASSLGLRAGEQFF. CDR3 bases: TGTGCCAGCAGCTTGGGGTTAAGGGCCGGTGAGCAGTTCTTC.

The sample holds many counts of this clonotype. The chain recombines TRBV28 with TRBJ2-5, with D possibly being TRBD1 or TRBD2 (5 bases each). V lost 2 bases and J 3 bases, leaving 7 bases between the germline ends. Germline V gene lookup returns CDR1 MDHEN and CDR2 SYDVKM. This CDR3 has 13 residues. The DNA for the CDR3 is TGTGCCAGCAGTTTAGGGGACGAAGAGACCCAGTACTTC. It specifies CASSLGDEETQYF.

This clonotype was observed at least ten times. The chain joins TRBV12-3 or TRBV12-4 to TRBJ1-4, with D maybe TRBD1 (5 bases). This CDR3 spans 17 amino acids. V dropped 4 bases and J dropped 0 bases, with 15 bases sitting between them. In nucleotides, the CDR3 is TGTGCCAGCAGTTGGCAGGGCCGGGGAACAACTAATGAAAAACTGTTTTTT. Encoded protein: CASSWQGRGTTNEKLFF.